This T cell receptor (beta chain) was observed in a study of molecular identifiers for immune sequencing clone quantification (dated by TCRdb to the late 2010s). Regarding the research as a whole: In a replicate experiment, RNA from roughly 21,000 or 96,000 naive CD8 T cells was split into five aliquots, four of which were sequenced. The study was a methods study using CD8 T cells to benchmark molecular-identifier clustering-based TCR repertoire sequencing (MIDCIRS) and TCR RNA copy counting. What the authors observed across the whole study: Modeling estimated about three recovered TCR RNA copies per cell, compared with about 10 by digital PCR, which implies about 30% capture efficiency. In CMV-specific effector cells, clones with more than 20 RNA copies contained over 99% of molecules, whereas in naive cells such clones contained under 1% of molecules. When barcode sub-clustering was not used, chimeric consensus sequences inflated TCR diversity, with chimeras reaching as high as 47%. Spiked-in Jurkat TCR RNA equivalent to a single cell was reported to be detectable even among approximately 1 million naive CD8 T cells. Highly expanded clone sizes could be underestimated if identical TCR molecules share a barcode. The naive libraries included spiked-in Jurkat TCR RNA (over nine copies' worth), and this RNA is not part of the donor repertoire.

Libraries of naive CD8 T cells were generated from roughly 21,000 to 960,000 sorted cells, with 10%, 30% or 50% of the purified RNA used. Naive CD8 T cells, defined as CD8+CD4-CCR7+CD45RA+, were FACS-sorted into RLT Plus buffer on a BD FACSAria II. To test detection sensitivity, Jurkat RNA equal to about nine TCR copies was added to samples of roughly 18,000-1,100,000 naive CD8 T cells. Enrichment of CD8 T cells was done with RosetteSep CD8+ T Cell Enrichment Cocktail plus Ficoll-Paque, and ACK red cell lysis came afterward. The library relied on PCR. The sequencer listed for this sample is Illumina HiSeq 4000. Preparation of bulk TCR libraries followed a previously described approach, with the TCR primers listed in Table S5. The Qiagen AllPrep DNA/RNA kit was used to purify total RNA. Before analysis, reads from multiple sequencing runs of the same library were pooled. From the authors' description of their analysis: Only reads with exact TCR constant sequence were kept, trimmed to 150 nt, and grouped by their 12-nt molecular barcodes. Reads within each barcode group were sub-clustered using a 15% Levenshtein threshold, and quality-weighted consensus sequences were constructed for each RNA molecule. Non-functional sequences were removed, as were lower-count sequences one edit away from another. Based on a fit of two negative binomial distributions, barcode sub-clusters having less than 20% of the maximum read count were discarded. TCRdb cleaned the public reads at Q25 with fastp, built clones with MiXCR and kept in-frame beta chains. Every entry covers one CDR3 protein and lists the most common genes and DNA from its rows. The V and J calls and clone size are TCRdb's, not the authors'. The sample data list some 93,000 distinct CDR3 sequences, and 20% to 25% of these were observed just once. Clones ranked in the top ten supply 1.1% of the sample.

This clonotype was counted many times. Its antigen is still unknown. The sample holds no much larger clone one base away, and base qualities are not on file. In the germline V gene (reference sequence), CDR1 corresponds to PRHDT and CDR2 to FYEKMQ. The CDR3 sequence holds 11 residues, the cysteine and phenylalanine included. CDR3 DNA only is kept here, 33 bases in frame from base 1. V gives up 4 bases and J gives up 5 bases, and the segment between their germline ends measures 6 bases. This chain joins TRBV13 to TRBJ2-7, with TRBD2 perhaps the D gene, on 5 matching bases. Material for sequencing was naive CD8+ T cells from blood, with Jurkat cell RNA spiked in. Taken with the paper, the label for cell subset or site translates to: FACS-sorted CD8+CD4-CCR7+CD45RA+ naive T cells. This receptor was obtained from a human donor in good health. Some libraries in this study had Jurkat cell RNA spiked in. The DNA sequence is given as TGTGCCAGCAGCTCCGGGGACGAGCAGTACTTC. Translation gives CASSSGDEQYF.